This T cell receptor beta chain emerged from a study of graft-versus-host responses after intestinal transplantation. In the case of this clone: Its antigen is unknown.

The CDR3 totals 12 residues. The V and J ends lost 8 bases and 4 bases respectively, with 8 bases between them. CDR1 is LNHDA, CDR2 SQIVND, per germline (reference sequence). Method: immunoSEQ multiplex PCR; TCRdb's copy keeps in-frame clones and lacks some. The table includes 39,000 or so clones, 93% detected once. The J gene is TRBJ2-2, the V gene TRBV19; D gene unclear. The clonotype comes from a human donor who was the organ donor for an intestinal transplant. The specimen was unstimulated CD8+ T cells sorted from spleen or lymph node cells, collected before transplant. The CDR3 loop reads CASEDPTGELFF. In DNA form, the CDR3 reads TGTGCCAGTGAGGACCCCACCGGGGAGCTGTTTTTT.